The TCR beta chain under discussion was sequenced for a study of blood T cell repertoires in COVID-19. Study summary: The United States, Italy and Spain supplied acute and convalescent COVID-19 samples. Sources were T cells, B-cell-depleted T cells, or PBMCs; the material itself was cDNA or gDNA.

Germline V gene lookup returns CDR1 MDHEN and CDR2 SYDVKM. The CDR3 covers 15 residues. V was clipped by 3 bases and J by 2 bases, with 8 bases between them. Authors' analysis steps: Reference gene primer amplification gave nucleated cell count estimates. Data came from immunoSEQ multiplex PCR; TCRdb stores just in-frame clones and leaves some out. D and trimming were read from the DNA, whereas the V and J calls and clone size are those reported in that table. Of 20,000 to 30,000 clones in the sample, about 92% were seen once. The clonotype originates from a human donor in a cohort sampled during active COVID-19. J is TRBJ2-6 and V is TRBV28; no clear D gene. Material: peripheral blood. CDR3: CASSFLSPGANVLTF. The CDR3 DNA reads TGTGCCAGCAGTTTTTTATCCCCTGGGGCCAACGTCCTGACTTTC.